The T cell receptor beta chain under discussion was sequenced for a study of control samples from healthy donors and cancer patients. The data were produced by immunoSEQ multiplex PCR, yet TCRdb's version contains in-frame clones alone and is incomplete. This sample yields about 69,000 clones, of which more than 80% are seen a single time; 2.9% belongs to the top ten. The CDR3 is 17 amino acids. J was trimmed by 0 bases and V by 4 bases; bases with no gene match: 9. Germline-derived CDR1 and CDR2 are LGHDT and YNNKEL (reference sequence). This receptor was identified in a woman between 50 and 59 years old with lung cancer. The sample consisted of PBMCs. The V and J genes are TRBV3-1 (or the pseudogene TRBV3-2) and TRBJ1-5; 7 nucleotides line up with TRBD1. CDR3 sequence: CASSPWGGTASNQPQHF. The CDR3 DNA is TGTGCCAGCAGCCCATGGGGCGGGACAGCTAGCAATCAGCCCCAGCATTTT.